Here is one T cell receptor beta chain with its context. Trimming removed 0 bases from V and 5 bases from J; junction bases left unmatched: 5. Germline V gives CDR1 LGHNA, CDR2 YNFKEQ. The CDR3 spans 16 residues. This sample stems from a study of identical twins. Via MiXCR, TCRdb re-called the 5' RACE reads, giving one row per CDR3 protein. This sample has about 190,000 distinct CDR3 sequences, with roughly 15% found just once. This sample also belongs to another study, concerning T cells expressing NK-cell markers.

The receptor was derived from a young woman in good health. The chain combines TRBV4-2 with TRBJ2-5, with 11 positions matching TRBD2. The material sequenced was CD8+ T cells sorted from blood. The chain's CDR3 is CASSQETSGSMETQYF. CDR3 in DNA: TGTGCCAGCAGCCAAGAAACTAGCGGGAGTATGGAGACCCAGTACTTC.